A selection of T cell receptor beta chains follows, all from one sample in a study of human T cells and chemical hapten exposure. One entry per CDR3 protein results from TCRdb running MiXCR on the RACE reads. This repertoire shows about 270,000 distinct CDR3 sequences, 7.5% to 8% found once; its top ten account for 1.2%. The specimen comprised whole blood, sampled in connection with sensitization to the hapten diphenylcyclopropenone (DPC). The receptors were gathered from a young man with alopecia areata. Some clones in this sample may be carry-over from other donors' samples. CDR3s include the opening cysteine and the closing phenylalanine or tryptophan. The D gene is left open where the match is weak. Size is omitted from some rows. Given values are once, few, many or a class for expanded clones.

CDR3 DNA	CDR3 protein	V gene	clone size	J gene	D gene
TGTGCCAGCAGTACTAGCGGACTTTCCTACGAGCAGTACTTC	CASSTSGLSYEQYF	TRBV28	-	TRBJ2-7	TRBD2
TGCGCCAGCAGCTCGCAGGGGAGGAGCGGGGCGAACTATGGCTACACCTTC	CASSSQGRSGANYGYTF	TRBV5-1	many	TRBJ1-2	-
TGTGCCAGCAGCGCCGGGACCGGAGAGACCCAGTACTTC	CASSAGTGETQYF	TRBV7-2	few	TRBJ2-5	-
TGCAGTGCTTCCAGGGGAGATGGCAATCAGCCCCAGCATTTT	CSASRGDGNQPQHF	TRBV20-1	few	TRBJ1-5	-
TGTGCCAGCAGTTTCGGGCCAGGTGGGATCCGACAGTCGAACACTGAAGCTTTCTTT	CASSFGPGGIRQSNTEAFF	TRBV28	-	TRBJ1-1	-
TGTGCCAGCAGCCACCGGGACAGCCTCAGAAACACCATATATTTT	CASSHRDSLRNTIYF	TRBV7-2	few	TRBJ1-3	TRBD1
TGTGCCAGCAGCTTTAAGGGGGCTGGAAACACCATATATTTT	CASSFKGAGNTIYF	TRBV7-2	many	TRBJ1-3	-
TGTGCCAGCAGCCAGCCGGGACTCCAGTGGGACATTCAGTACTTC	CASSQPGLQWDIQYF	TRBV3-1	few	TRBJ2-4	-
TGTGCCAGCAGCACTGGTCCCGGGGAGGAGACCCAGTACTTC	CASSTGPGEETQYF	TRBV7-6	few	TRBJ2-5	-
TGTGCCAGCAGTTTAGCGCTACCCAGCTCCAATGAGCAGTTCTTC	CASSLALPSSNEQFF	TRBV12-3/TRBV12-4	-	TRBJ2-1	-
TGCAGTGCCGAAAGGGACACTGAAGCTTTCTTT	CSAERDTEAFF	TRBV20-1	many	TRBJ1-1	-
TGTGCCAGCAGCCAGGGTCTCCATTCACCCCTCCACTTT	CASSQGLHSPLHF	TRBV6-5	few	TRBJ1-6	-
TGTGCCAGCAGTTTCTCTTTTCTCGGTAGGCGGACGATCACTGAAGCTTTCTTT	CASSFSFLGRRTITEAFF	TRBV12-3/TRBV12-4	-	TRBJ1-1	-
TGTGCCAGCAGCTTAGGGGACAGGGTAGCAGATACGCAGTATTTT	CASSLGDRVADTQYF	TRBV7-9	many	TRBJ2-3	TRBD1
TGTGCCACCAGCAGTGCGGGATCTGGAAACACCATATATTTT	CATSSAGSGNTIYF	TRBV15	many	TRBJ1-3	-
TGTGCCAGCAGCCCGCGGGGCCATCTACAGGGAGCGGAACAGCCCCAGCATTTT	CASSPRGHLQGAEQPQHF	TRBV28	-	TRBJ1-5	-
TGTGCCAGCAGTCCGCGTCCAATGAACACTGAAGCTTTCTTT	CASSPRPMNTEAFF	TRBV12-3/TRBV12-4	few	TRBJ1-1	-
TGTGCCAGCAGTGAGACCGTAAACCCGGGCCTAGAATATTATGGCTACACCTTC	CASSETVNPGLEYYGYTF	TRBV2	few	TRBJ1-2	-
TGTGCCAGCAGTTACTCGAGCCCAGGTCTGAACACTGAAGCTTTCTTT	CASSYSSPGLNTEAFF	TRBV6-6	few	TRBJ1-1	-
TGTGCCAGCAGTTTACGGGAAAATGAGCAGTTCTTC	CASSLRENEQFF	TRBV12-3/TRBV12-4	many	TRBJ2-1	-
TGTGCCAGCACCTTCGAATACCTCTACGAGCAGTACTTC	CASTFEYLYEQYF	TRBV7-2	-	TRBJ2-7	-
TGTGCCACCAGTGATTTGGAGGGAGACTACACCTTC	CATSDLEGDYTF	TRBV24-1	many	TRBJ1-2	-